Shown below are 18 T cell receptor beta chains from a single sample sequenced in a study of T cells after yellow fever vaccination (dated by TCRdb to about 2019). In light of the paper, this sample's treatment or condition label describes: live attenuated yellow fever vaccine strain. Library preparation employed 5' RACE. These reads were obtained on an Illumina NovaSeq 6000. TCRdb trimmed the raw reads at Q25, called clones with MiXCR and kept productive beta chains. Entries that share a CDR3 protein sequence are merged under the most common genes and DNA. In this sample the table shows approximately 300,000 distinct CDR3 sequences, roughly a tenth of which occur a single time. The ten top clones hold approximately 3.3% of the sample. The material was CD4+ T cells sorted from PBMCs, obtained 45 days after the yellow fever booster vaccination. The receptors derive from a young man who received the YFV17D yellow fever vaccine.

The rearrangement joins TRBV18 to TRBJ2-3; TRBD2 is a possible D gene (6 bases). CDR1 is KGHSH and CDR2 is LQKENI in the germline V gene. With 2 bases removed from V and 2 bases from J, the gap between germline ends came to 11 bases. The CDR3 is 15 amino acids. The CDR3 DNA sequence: TGTGCCAGCTCACCATCACTAGCCCTCACAGATACGCAGTATTTT. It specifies CASSPSLALTDTQYF.

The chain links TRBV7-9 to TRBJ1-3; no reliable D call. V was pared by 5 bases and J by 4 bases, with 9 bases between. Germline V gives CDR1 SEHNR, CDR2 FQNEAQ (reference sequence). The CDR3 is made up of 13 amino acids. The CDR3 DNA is TGTGCCAGCAGCGATGGGTGGGGAAACACCATATATTTT. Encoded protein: CASSDGWGNTIYF.

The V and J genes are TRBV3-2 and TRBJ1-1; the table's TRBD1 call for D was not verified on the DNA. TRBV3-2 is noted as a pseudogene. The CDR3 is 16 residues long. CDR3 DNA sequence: TGTGCCAGCAGCCAAGCAGCACAGGGGGCGAACACTGAAGCTTTCTTT. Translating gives CASSQAAQGANTEAFF.

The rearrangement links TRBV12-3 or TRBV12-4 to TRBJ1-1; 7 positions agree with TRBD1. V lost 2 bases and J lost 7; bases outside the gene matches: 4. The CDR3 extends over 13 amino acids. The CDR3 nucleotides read TGTGCCAGCAGTTTAAAAAGACAGGGTGAAGCTTTCTTT. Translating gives CASSLKRQGEAFF.

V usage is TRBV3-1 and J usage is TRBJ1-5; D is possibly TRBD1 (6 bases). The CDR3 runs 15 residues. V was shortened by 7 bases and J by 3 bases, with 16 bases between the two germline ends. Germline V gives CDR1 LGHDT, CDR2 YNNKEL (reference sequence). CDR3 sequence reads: CASTGQDRPNQPQHF. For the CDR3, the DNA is TGTGCCAGCACCGGTCAAGACAGGCCCAATCAGCCCCAGCATTTT.

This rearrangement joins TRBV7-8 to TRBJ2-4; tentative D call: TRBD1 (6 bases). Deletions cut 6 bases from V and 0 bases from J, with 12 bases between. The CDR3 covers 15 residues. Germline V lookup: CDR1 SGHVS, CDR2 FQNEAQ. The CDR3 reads CASSPNRVAKNIQYF. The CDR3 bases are TGTGCCAGCAGTCCTAACAGGGTAGCCAAAAACATTCAGTACTTC.

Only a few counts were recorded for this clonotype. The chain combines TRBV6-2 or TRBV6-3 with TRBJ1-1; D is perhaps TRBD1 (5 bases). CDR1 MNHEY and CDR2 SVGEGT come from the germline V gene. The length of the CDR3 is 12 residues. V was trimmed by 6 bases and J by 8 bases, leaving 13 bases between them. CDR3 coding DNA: TGTGCCAGCAGGCGACAGCAGGACGAAGCTTTCTTT. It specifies CASRRQQDEAFF.

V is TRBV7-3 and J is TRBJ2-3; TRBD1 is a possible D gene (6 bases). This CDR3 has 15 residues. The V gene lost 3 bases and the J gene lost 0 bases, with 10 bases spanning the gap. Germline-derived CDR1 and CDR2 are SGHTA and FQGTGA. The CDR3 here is CASSFQGPSTDTQYF. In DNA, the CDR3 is TGTGCCAGCAGCTTCCAGGGGCCTAGCACAGATACGCAGTATTTT.

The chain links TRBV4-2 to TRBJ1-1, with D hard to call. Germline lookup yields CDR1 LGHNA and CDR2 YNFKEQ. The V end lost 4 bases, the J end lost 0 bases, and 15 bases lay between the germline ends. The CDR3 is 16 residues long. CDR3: CASSLDERYMNTEAFF. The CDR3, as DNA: TGTGCCAGCAGCCTAGATGAAAGGTATATGAACACTGAAGCTTTCTTT.

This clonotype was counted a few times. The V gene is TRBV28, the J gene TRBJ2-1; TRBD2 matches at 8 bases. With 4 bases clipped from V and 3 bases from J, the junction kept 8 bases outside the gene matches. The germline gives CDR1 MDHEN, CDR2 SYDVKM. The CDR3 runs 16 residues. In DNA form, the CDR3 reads TGTGCCAGCAGTTCCCCGGGACTAGGGAGCTACAATGAGCAGTTCTTC. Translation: CASSSPGLGSYNEQFF. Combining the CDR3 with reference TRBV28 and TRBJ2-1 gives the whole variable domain DVKVTQSSRYLVKRTGEKVFLECVQDMDHENMFWYRQDPGLGLRLIYFSYDVKMKEKGDIPEGYSVSREKKERFSLILESASTNQTSMYLCASSSPGLGSYNEQFFGPGTRLTVL.

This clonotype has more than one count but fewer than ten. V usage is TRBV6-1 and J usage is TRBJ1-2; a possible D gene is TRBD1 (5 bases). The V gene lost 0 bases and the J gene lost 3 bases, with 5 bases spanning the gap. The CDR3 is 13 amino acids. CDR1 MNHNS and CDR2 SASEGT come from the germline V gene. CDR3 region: CASSEAGDYGYTF. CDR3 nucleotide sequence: TGTGCCAGCAGTGAAGCAGGGGACTATGGCTACACCTTC.

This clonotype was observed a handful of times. Here the CDR3 DNA reads TGTGCCAGCAGCAAAGGCCCCCTTGTTCGCGGGCGGGGGGTATCCTACGAGCAGTACGTC. Encoded protein: CASSKGPLVRGRGVSYEQYV. The chain joins TRBV21-1 to TRBJ2-7; the table's D call of TRBD1 was not tested on the DNA. TRBV21-1 is listed as a pseudogene. The CDR3 sequence is 20 residues long.

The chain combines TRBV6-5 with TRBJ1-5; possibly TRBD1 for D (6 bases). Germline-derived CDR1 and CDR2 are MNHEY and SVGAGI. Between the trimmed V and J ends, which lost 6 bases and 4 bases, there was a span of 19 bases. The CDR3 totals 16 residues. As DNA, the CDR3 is TGTGCCAGCAGGCCACTACAGGGAGTTCGTAATCAGCCCCAGCATTTT. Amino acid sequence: CASRPLQGVRNQPQHF.

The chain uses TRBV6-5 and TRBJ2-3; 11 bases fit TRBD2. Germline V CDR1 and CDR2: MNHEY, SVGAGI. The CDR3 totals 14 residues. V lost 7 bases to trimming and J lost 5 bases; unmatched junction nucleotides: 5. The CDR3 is CASIFTSGRDTQYF. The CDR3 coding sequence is TGTGCCAGCATTTTCACTAGCGGGAGAGATACGCAGTATTTT.

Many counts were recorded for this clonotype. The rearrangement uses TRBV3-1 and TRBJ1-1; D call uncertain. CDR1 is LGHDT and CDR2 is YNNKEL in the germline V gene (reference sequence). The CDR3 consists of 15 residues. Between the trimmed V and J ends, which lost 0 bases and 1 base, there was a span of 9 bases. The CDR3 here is CASSQEGHGNTEAFF. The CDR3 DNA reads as TGTGCCAGCAGCCAAGAAGGGCACGGGAACACTGAAGCTTTCTTT.

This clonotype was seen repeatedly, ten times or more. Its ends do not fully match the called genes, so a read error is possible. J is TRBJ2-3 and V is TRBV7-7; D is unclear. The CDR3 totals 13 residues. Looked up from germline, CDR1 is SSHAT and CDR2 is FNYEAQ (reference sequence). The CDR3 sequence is CASSAVTTDTQYF. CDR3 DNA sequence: TGTGCTAGCAGCGCCGTGACCACAGATACGCAGTATTTT.

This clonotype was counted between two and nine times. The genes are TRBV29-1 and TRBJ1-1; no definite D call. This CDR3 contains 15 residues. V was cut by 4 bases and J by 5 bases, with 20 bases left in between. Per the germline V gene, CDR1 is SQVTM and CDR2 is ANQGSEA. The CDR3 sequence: CSVAKWLGMGTEAFF. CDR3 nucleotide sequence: TGCAGCGTTGCTAAATGGTTGGGGATGGGTACTGAAGCTTTCTTT.

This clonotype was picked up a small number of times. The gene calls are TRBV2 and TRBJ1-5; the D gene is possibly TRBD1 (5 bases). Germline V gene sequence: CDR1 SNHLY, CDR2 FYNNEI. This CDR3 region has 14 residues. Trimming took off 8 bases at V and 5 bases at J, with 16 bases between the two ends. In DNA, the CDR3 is TGTGCCAGCCTTAGGGACGGAAAGTATCAGCCCCAGCATTTT. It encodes CASLRDGKYQPQHF. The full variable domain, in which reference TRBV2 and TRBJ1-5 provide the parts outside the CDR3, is EPEVTQTPSHQVTQMGQEVILRCVPISNHLYFYWYRQILGQKVEFLVSFYNNEISEKSEIFDDQFSVERPDGSNFTLKIRSTKLEDSAMYFCASLRDGKYQPQHFGDGTRLSIL.